This record looks at one TCR beta chain sequence and its context. Its antigen is not identified. From germline, CDR1 is SGDLS and CDR2 YYNGEE. Trimming cost V 4 bases and J 6 bases; bases outside gene matches: 9. CDR3 size: 15 residues. The data were obtained in a study of cytomegalovirus exposure and HLA in healthy donors. The study, taken as a whole, reports: Overall, under 200 TCR beta chains were annotated as cytomegalovirus-associated.

Use of 60 Vbeta and 13 Jbeta primers characterized the PCR. Assay: immunoSEQ multiplex PCR; the TCRdb copy retains only in-frame clones and omits some. Here the sample spans tens of thousands of clones, around 84% being singletons. Sequencing was carried out using PBMCs. This sequence originates from a man aged 18 to 29 in good health and CMV-seronegative. The J gene is TRBJ2-1, the V gene TRBV9, with TRBD2 identical over 8 bases. The CDR3 protein is CASSPLAGGGNEQFF. The DNA for the CDR3 is TGTGCCAGCAGCCCTCTGGCGGGAGGTGGCAATGAGCAGTTCTTC.